Each of the 20 T cell receptor beta chains below was sequenced from the same sample in a study of blood T cell repertoires in COVID-19. Sequencing was performed with immunoSEQ multiplex PCR; in TCRdb, only in-frame clones are kept and a portion is missing. The data hold 200,000 to 300,000 clones, with roughly 80% observed a single time. Source material: peripheral blood. The receptor source for this set is a woman of 80 years or more with acute or convalescent COVID-19.

The gene calls are TRBV6-5 and TRBJ2-2; D is perhaps TRBD2 (7 bases). The CDR3 is 15 amino acids. Germline-derived CDR1 and CDR2 are MNHEY and SVGAGI. With 6 bases removed from V and 4 bases from J, the gap between germline ends came to 15 bases. The CDR3 sequence: CASSFRGGATGELFF. CDR3 nucleotides: TGTGCCAGCAGCTTTAGAGGGGGGGCCACCGGGGAGCTGTTTTTT.

This clone has only a few counts. The chain has TRBV2 and TRBJ1-1, with D unclear. The V and J ends lost 2 bases and 1 base respectively, with 2 bases between them. Germline V gene lookup returns CDR1 SNHLY and CDR2 FYNNEI. CDR3 size: 12 residues. The CDR3 DNA reads as TGTGCCAGCAGTGAACAGAACACTGAAGCTTTCTTT. Translated: CASSEQNTEAFF.

The chain combines TRBV2 with TRBJ1-6; 10 bases line up with TRBD1. The CDR3 runs 14 residues. Germline CDR1 is SNHLY and CDR2 is FYNNEI. Trimming cost V 5 bases and J 9 bases; bases outside gene matches: 4. Written as DNA, the CDR3 is TGTGCCAGCAGTCCAGACAGGGGGCTTTCACCCCTCCACTTT. Translation gives CASSPDRGLSPLHF.

This clone was seen only once. The chain uses TRBV7-9 and TRBJ2-2; 10 bases match TRBD2. The CDR3 is 16 residues long. The V segment lost 1 base and the J segment 4 bases; nucleotides outside the gene matches: 3. Germline V lookup: CDR1 SEHNR, CDR2 FQNEAQ (reference sequence). The CDR3 nucleotides are TGTGCCAGCAGCTTAGGGGCTAGCGGGAGCACCGGGGAGCTGTTTTTT. As protein: CASSLGASGSTGELFF.

This chain uses TRBV3-1 (or the pseudogene TRBV3-2) with TRBJ1-2, with 8 bases fitting TRBD1. The CDR3 is 15 residues long. Germline-derived CDR1 and CDR2 are LGHDT and YNNKEL (reference sequence). Losses at the gene ends were 1 base for V and 4 bases for J; bases not matched to a gene: 5. The CDR3 DNA sequence: TGTGCCAGCAGCCAAGCAGTAGGACAGGGCTATGGCTACACCTTC. Encoded protein: CASSQAVGQGYGYTF.

This clone was counted only a few times. The chain recombines TRBV28 with TRBJ1-2; 7 bases line up with TRBD1. CDR1 is MDHEN and CDR2 is SYDVKM in the germline V gene. J was trimmed by 6 bases and V by 5 bases; bases with no gene match: 6. This CDR3 has 13 residues. DNA for the CDR3: TGTGCCAGCAGTCTGTCCGGGACAGATGGCTACACCTTC. This gives the protein CASSLSGTDGYTF.

DNA for the CDR3: TGTGCCACCCAAGACAGTAAATCTAGCACAGATACGCAGTATTTT. The encoded protein is CATQDSKSSTDTQYF. The chain is built from TRBV24-1 and TRBJ2-3; tentative D call: TRBD1 (5 bases). The germline gives CDR1 KGHDR, CDR2 SFDVKD. The CDR3 has 15 residues. Trimming removed 9 bases at V and 0 bases at J, with 15 bases between.

This sequence joins TRBV4-1 and TRBJ1-2; 11 positions match TRBD1. This CDR3 comprises 16 residues. J lost 3 bases, V lost 4 bases, and 7 bases had no gene match. Per germline, CDR1 MGHRA and CDR2 YSYEKL. The CDR3 DNA sequence: TGCGCCAGCAGCCGGGGGACAGGGGGGGTAGACTATGGCTACACCTTC. It translates to CASSRGTGGVDYGYTF.

This clone was detected a few times. V usage is TRBV19 and J usage is TRBJ1-2; D remains ambiguous. Trimming removed 5 bases at V and 8 bases at J, with 9 bases between. This CDR3 spans 11 amino acids. Germline CDR1 is LNHDA and CDR2 is SQIVND (reference sequence). The CDR3 loop is CASSYSLGYTF. CDR3 DNA: TGTGCCAGTAGTTACAGTCTAGGCTACACCTTC.

The rearrangement links TRBV6-6 to TRBJ1-2, with D unresolved. Trimming cost V 2 bases and J 4 bases, with 14 bases left between them. Germline lookup yields CDR1 MNHNY and CDR2 SVGAGI (reference sequence). This CDR3 has 15 residues. Here the CDR3 reads CASSYGIDYGYGYTF. The CDR3, as DNA: TGTGCCAGCAGTTACGGGATAGACTATGGCTATGGCTACACCTTC.

V and J are TRBV19 and TRBJ1-3; weak D call: TRBD1 (5 bases). Trimming left V 5 bases short and J 0 bases short, with 11 bases between. Looked up from germline, CDR1 is LNHDA and CDR2 is SQIVND (reference sequence). The CDR3 is 15 residues long. CDR3 loop: CASSETVDSGNTIYF. The CDR3 region has the DNA TGTGCCAGTAGTGAGACAGTGGACTCTGGAAACACCATATATTTT.

This chain links TRBV6-6 with TRBJ1-2; no clear D gene. The V and J ends lost 8 bases and 9 bases respectively, with 16 bases between them. This CDR3 has 12 amino acids. Germline assignment: CDR1 MNHNY and CDR2 SVGAGI (reference sequence). This chain's CDR3 is CASSLTEGSYTF. The CDR3 nucleotides read TGTGCCAGCTCCCTGACTGAGGGAAGCTACACCTTC.

This clone has just one count. V usage is TRBV5-1 and J usage is TRBJ2-3; 8 bases map to TRBD1. The germline CDR1 and CDR2 sequences are SGHRS and YFSETQ. Germline trimming cut 4 bases from V and 3 bases from J; bases unmatched to any gene: 4. The CDR3 has 14 amino acids. The CDR3 protein is CASSNGQGTDTQYF. The CDR3 DNA reads as TGCGCCAGCAGCAACGGACAGGGTACAGATACGCAGTATTTT.

The chain uses TRBV29-1 and TRBJ1-1; 11 bases fit TRBD1. The CDR3 consists of 17 residues. Germline trimming cut 6 bases from V and 4 bases from J; bases unmatched to any gene: 16. Looked up from germline, CDR1 is SQVTM and CDR2 is ANQGSEA. DNA for the CDR3: TGCAGCGTGAGGACAGGGGGCTTATTTTCCCAGGGCACTGAAGCTTTCTTT. It codes for CSVRTGGLFSQGTEAFF. The full variable domain, completed using reference TRBV29-1 and TRBJ1-1, is SAVISQKPSRDICQRGTSLTIQCQVDSQVTMMFWYRQQPGQSLTLIATANQGSEATYESGFVIDKFPISRPNLTFSTLTVSNMSPEDSSIYLCSVRTGGLFSQGTEAFFGQGTRLTVV.

This clone turned up a few times. This chain joins TRBV28 and TRBJ2-7, with a weak D call TRBD1 (6 bases). The CDR3 is 16 amino acids. CDR1 is MDHEN, CDR2 SYDVKM, per germline. With 5 bases removed from V and 4 bases from J, the gap between germline ends came to 21 bases. In DNA, the CDR3 is TGTGCCAGCAGTCCCTCTCCGGGACACTCATCATACGAGCAGTACTTC. It encodes CASSPSPGHSSYEQYF.

The CDR3 sequence is CASSENSGAGRETQYF. The CDR3 DNA sequence: TGTGCCAGCAGCGAGAATAGCGGGGCGGGCCGGGAGACCCAGTACTTC. The V and J genes are TRBV5-4 and TRBJ2-5; 8 nucleotides match TRBD2. Trimming cost V 4 bases and J 5 bases; bases outside gene matches: 13. CDR3 length equals 16 residues. The V gene's germline CDR1 is SGHNT and CDR2 YYREEE (reference sequence).

The sample holds one count of this clone. The V call is TRBV6-5, the J call TRBJ2-3; 9 positions agree with TRBD2. From germline, CDR1 is MNHEY and CDR2 SVGAGI. The CDR3 runs to 15 residues. The V and J ends lost 2 bases and 6 bases, in that order; junction bases with no gene match: 6. The CDR3 coding sequence is TGTGCCAGCAGTTACGCGGGAGGGCCCGGGGATACGCAGTATTTT. Its protein is CASSYAGGPGDTQYF.

V gene TRBV18 combines with J gene TRBJ2-1; D may be TRBD1 (6 bases). V was clipped by 0 bases and J by 8 bases, with 8 bases between them. The germline V gene has CDR1 KGHSH and CDR2 LQKENI. The CDR3 totals 13 residues. CDR3 DNA sequence: TGTGCCAGCTCACCACCGGGGACACATGAGCAGTTCTTC. Its protein is CASSPPGTHEQFF.

V usage is TRBV6-1 and J usage is TRBJ1-2, with D unresolved. Trimming shortened V by 4 bases and J by 2 bases, and 11 bases separated the two germline ends. Per the germline V gene, CDR1 is MNHNS and CDR2 is SASEGT. This CDR3 comprises 14 residues. This CDR3 reads CASSGAANNYGYTF. CDR3 nucleotides: TGTGCCAGCAGTGGAGCAGCAAACAACTATGGCTACACCTTC.

This clone came up a few times. The chain joins TRBV29-1 to TRBJ1-1, with D perhaps TRBD1 (5 bases). This CDR3 is 13 amino acids long. V was clipped by 4 bases and J by 0 bases, with 9 bases between them. Germline CDR1 reads SQVTM; CDR2 reads ANQGSEA. As DNA, the CDR3 is TGCAGCGTTGGGGGCCTCTTGAACACTGAAGCTTTCTTT. Translated, it gives CSVGGLLNTEAFF.